Following are 7 T cell receptor beta chains from one sample sequenced in a study of T cell repertoires in cytomegalovirus infection. Each CDR3 protein is one row after TCRdb ran MiXCR on the reads. The top ten clones hold 2.5% to 3.5% of a sample with around 740,000 distinct CDR3 sequences, less than 40% of them seen once. Sequenced input: PBMCs. The origin of the receptors is a human donor in good health (CMV status not recorded). Some clones in this sample may be carry-over from other donors' samples.

This clonotype occurred a few times. The chain combines TRBV28 with TRBJ2-7; D is undetermined. V lost 6 bases, J lost 3 bases, and 9 bases lay in between. Germline loops: CDR1 MDHEN, CDR2 SYDVKM. The CDR3 is made up of 12 amino acids. The CDR3 coding sequence is TGTGCCAGCAGGGACGGATACTACGAGCAGTACTTC. Its protein product is CASRDGYYEQYF.

V and J are TRBV20-1 and TRBJ2-1; TRBD2 might be the D (6 bases). Trimming removed 2 bases from V and 0 bases from J, with 11 bases in between. This CDR3 comprises 15 residues. CDR1 is DFQATT and CDR2 is SNEGSKA in the germline V gene (reference sequence). The CDR3 region is CSARSGSSSYNEQFF. The CDR3 nucleotides are TGCAGTGCTAGAAGCGGGTCCAGCTCCTACAATGAGCAGTTCTTC.

This clonotype was recorded a few times. The J gene is TRBJ2-1, the V gene TRBV7-9; 7 bases line up with TRBD2. V was clipped by 4 bases and J by 7 bases; unmatched bases: 7. The V gene's germline CDR1 is SEHNR and CDR2 FQNEAQ (reference sequence). The CDR3 totals 14 residues. The DNA of the CDR3 is TGTGCCAGCAGCTCCCAGCGGGATGAGAATGAGCAGTTCTTC. It yields the protein CASSSQRDENEQFF.

This clonotype was found a few times. The chain links TRBV20-1 to TRBJ2-7, with TRBD2 matching over 13 bases. Per the germline V gene, CDR1 is DFQATT and CDR2 is SNEGSKA (reference sequence). This CDR3 comprises 19 residues. V shed 5 bases, J shed 1 base, and the junction held 17 bases outside the gene matches. The CDR3 nucleotides are TGCAGTGCTCAGGCGGGACTAGCGGGACCGAGGCTTTTTTCCTACGAGCAGTACTTC. It encodes CSAQAGLAGPRLFSYEQYF.

This sequence joins TRBV13 and TRBJ1-3; no definite D call. Germline loops: CDR1 PRHDT, CDR2 FYEKMQ (reference sequence). This CDR3 spans 14 amino acids. V shed 5 bases and J shed 2 bases, with 10 bases lying between them. CDR3 bases: TGTGCCAGCAGCGCACAGATGCCTGGAAACACCATATATTTT. This gives the protein CASSAQMPGNTIYF.

This chain links TRBV28 with TRBJ2-7; 9 bases fit TRBD1. The CDR3 has 14 residues. Germline V lookup: CDR1 MDHEN, CDR2 SYDVKM. Unmatched junction bases numbered 5, after V lost 6 bases and J lost 2 bases. DNA for the CDR3: TGTGCCAGCAGGTCCGGGGACAGGGCCTACGAGCAGTACTTC. Residues: CASRSGDRAYEQYF.

This sequence joins TRBV28 and TRBJ2-5; 9 bases are a match to TRBD1. This CDR3 has 16 residues. After removal of 5 bases from V and 1 base from J, the junction contained 8 bases not matched to a gene. The germline gives CDR1 MDHEN, CDR2 SYDVKM. DNA for the CDR3: TGTGCCAGCAGTGGTACGGGACAGGGCCTCCAAGAGACCCAGTACTTC. It is translated as CASSGTGQGLQETQYF.